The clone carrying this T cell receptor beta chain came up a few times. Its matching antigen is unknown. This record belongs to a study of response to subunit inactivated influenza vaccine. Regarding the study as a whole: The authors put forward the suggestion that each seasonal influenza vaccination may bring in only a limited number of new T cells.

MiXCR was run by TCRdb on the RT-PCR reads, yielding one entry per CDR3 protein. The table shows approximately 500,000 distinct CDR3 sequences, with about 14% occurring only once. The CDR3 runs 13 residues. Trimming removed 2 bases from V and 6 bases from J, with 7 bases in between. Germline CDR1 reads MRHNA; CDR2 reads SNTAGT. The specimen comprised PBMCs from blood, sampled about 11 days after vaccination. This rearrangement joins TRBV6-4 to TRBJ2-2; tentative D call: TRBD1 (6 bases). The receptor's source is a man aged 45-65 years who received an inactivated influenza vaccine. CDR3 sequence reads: CASSDQGSGELFF. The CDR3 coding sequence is TGTGCCAGCAGTGACCAGGGGTCCGGGGAGCTGTTTTTT.